The rows below give T cell receptor beta chains drawn from one sample of a study of early T cells in non-severe SARS-CoV-2 infection. TCRdb re-called the 5' RACE reads with MiXCR, one entry per CDR3 protein. This table holds about 86,000 distinct CDR3 sequences, 13% to 15% found once. The sample was whole blood. The receptor set was obtained from an adult who was a healthcare worker with PCR-confirmed SARS-CoV-2 infection or an uninfected control (not recorded which). The CDR3 runs from the conserved cysteine through the conserved F or W. D genes are given only for firm matches. Clone sizes are given selectively: once, few, many, or a class where the clone is expanded.

NA	TRBV4-2	TRBJ2-3	NA	TGTGCCAGCAGCCACGCAGGGCTTAGCGACACAGATACGCAGTATTTT	CASSHAGLSDTDTQYF
few	TRBV28	TRBJ2-1	TRBD2	TGTGCCAGCAGTTCAGAAACCGGGACTAGCGAGTGGAATGAGCAGTTCTTC	CASSSETGTSEWNEQFF
few	TRBV7-2	TRBJ1-3	NA	TGTGCCAGCAGCCCCGGATGGGGGGCGTCCTCTGGAAACACCATATATTTT	CASSPGWGASSGNTIYF
few	TRBV24-1	TRBJ1-5	NA	TGTGCCACCAGTGATCAGGGCGCGAATCAGCCCCAGCATTTT	CATSDQGANQPQHF
few	TRBV28	TRBJ2-3	TRBD1	TGTGCCAGCAGTTCCCCGGGACAGCTCACAGATACGCAGTATTTT	CASSSPGQLTDTQYF
few	TRBV5-5	TRBJ1-1	NA	TGTGCCAGCAGCTTGTTTGCAGGGAACACTGAAGCTTTCTTT	CASSLFAGNTEAFF
few	TRBV3-1	TRBJ2-1	NA	TGTGCCAGCAGTAACCTCCAGAGTGGCGGTAACTCCTACAATGAGCAGTTCTTC	CASSNLQSGGNSYNEQFF
many	TRBV20-1	TRBJ2-1	NA	TGCAGTGCTTACCACAATGAGCAGTTCTTC	CSAYHNEQFF
NA	TRBV12-5	TRBJ1-1	TRBD1	TGTGCTAGTGGTTTGGTACCCAGGGGGCTGTGTAAAGCTTTCTTT	CASGLVPRGLCKAFF
few	TRBV25-1	TRBJ2-5	NA	TGTGCCAGCAGTGAATTTTTTGGCACCGATTCGGAGACCCAGTACTTC	CASSEFFGTDSETQYF
many	TRBV7-9	TRBJ1-5	NA	TGTGCCAGCAGCTTAGAGGGGTACTATCAGCCCCAGCATTTT	CASSLEGYYQPQHF
few	TRBV6-5	TRBJ2-5	TRBD2	TGTGCCAGCGGGGGGGGGACGAGCGAGACCCAGTACTTC	CASGGGTSETQYF
NA	TRBV12-3/TRBV12-4	TRBJ1-4	NA	TGTGCCAGCAGTTTGGTGCAAGTTGCAACTAATGAAAAACTGTTTTTT	CASSLVQVATNEKLFF
NA	TRBV28	TRBJ2-5	TRBD1	TGTGCCAGCAGTGCCCCGGGACAGCAAGAGACCCAGTACTTC	CASSAPGQQETQYF
NA	TRBV20-1	TRBJ1-1	TRBD1	TGCAGTGCTAGTGGGGGAACTCCTTGGACAGGTAACACTGAAGCTTTCTTT	CSASGGTPWTGNTEAFF
NA	TRBV20-1	TRBJ2-7	TRBD2	TGCAGTGCTAGAGATGGGCTAGCGGGAGGCTACGAGCAGTACTTC	CSARDGLAGGYEQYF
NA	TRBV2	TRBJ1-1	NA	TGTGCCAAGGGGGGTGAGTGGAGCACTGAAGCTTTCTTT	CAKGGEWSTEAFF
few	TRBV3-1	TRBJ2-7	NA	TGTGCCAGCAGCCAAGATCAACGGGGCAGACTCTCCTACGAGCAGTACTTC	CASSQDQRGRLSYEQYF
many	TRBV4-2	TRBJ2-7	TRBD2	TGTGCCAGCAGCCCCCAGGGAGGGAGCTCCTACGAGCAGTACTTC	CASSPQGGSSYEQYF
few	TRBV10-3	TRBJ2-5	TRBD1	TGTGCCATCAGTGGGACAGGGCAAGAGACCCAGTACTTC	CAISGTGQETQYF
NA	TRBV29-1	TRBJ2-3	NA	TGCAGCGTTGCGGGCTCCACAGATACGCAGTATTTT	CSVAGSTDTQYF
few	TRBV25-1	TRBJ1-2	NA	TGTGCCAGCAGTGAACGGGAGGGCAGCCCCCGCACCTTC	CASSEREGSPRTF
few	TRBV7-9	TRBJ1-2	NA	TGTGCCAGCAGCTTGGGCAGGCAGACTGGCTACACCTTC	CASSLGRQTGYTF
many	TRBV14	TRBJ1-2	TRBD1	TGTGCCAGCAGCCTTGGACAGGGAGGTAACTATGGCTACACCTTC	CASSLGQGGNYGYTF
many	TRBV6-5	TRBJ2-5	NA	TGTGCCAGCAGTCGACAAGAGACCCAGTACTTC	CASSRQETQYF